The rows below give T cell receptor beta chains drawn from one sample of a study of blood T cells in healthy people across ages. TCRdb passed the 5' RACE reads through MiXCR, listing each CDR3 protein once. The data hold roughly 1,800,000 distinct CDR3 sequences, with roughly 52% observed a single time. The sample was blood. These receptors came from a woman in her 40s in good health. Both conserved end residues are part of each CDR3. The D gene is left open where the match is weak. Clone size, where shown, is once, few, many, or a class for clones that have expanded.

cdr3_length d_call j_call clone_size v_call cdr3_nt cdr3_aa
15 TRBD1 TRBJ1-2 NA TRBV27 TGTGCCAGCAGTCCGAACCGACAGGGGACCTATGGCTACACCTTC CASSPNRQGTYGYTF
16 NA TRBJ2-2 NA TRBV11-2 TGTGCCAGCAGCTTTTTTAGCGGGGGACAGGCCGGGGAGCTGTTTTTT CASSFFSGGQAGELFF
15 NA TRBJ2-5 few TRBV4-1 TGCGCCAGCAGACTTACAAACAGGGGGGGAGAGACCCAGTACTTC CASRLTNRGGETQYF
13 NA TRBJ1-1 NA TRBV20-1 TGCAGTGCTAGAGTGGGTACGAACACTGAAGCTTTCTTT CSARVGTNTEAFF
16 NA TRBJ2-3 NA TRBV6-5 TGTGCCAGCAGTCGACTCTTAGGGCACCGCCCAGATACGCAGTATTTT CASSRLLGHRPDTQYF
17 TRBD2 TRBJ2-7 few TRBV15 TGTGCCACCAGCACCATGATGGGAGCGGGGGGGACCTACGAGCAGTACTTC CATSTMMGAGGTYEQYF
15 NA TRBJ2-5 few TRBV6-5 TGTGCCAGCACCCCCGAGTGGGGGAATCAAGAGACCCAGTACTTC CASTPEWGNQETQYF
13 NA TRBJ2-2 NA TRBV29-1 TGCAGCGTTGAGTACACCCCTGGAGGGGAGCTGTTTTTT CSVEYTPGGELFF
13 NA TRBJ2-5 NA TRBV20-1 TGCGGTGCTCTGAACAGGGGAGGGAAGACCCAGTACTTC CGALNRGGKTQYF
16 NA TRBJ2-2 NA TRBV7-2 TGTGCCAGCAGCTTAGCAGGGACCCACAATACCGGGGAGCTGTTTTTT CASSLAGTHNTGELFF
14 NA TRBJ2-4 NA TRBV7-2 TGTGCCAGCAGCCCGTCCGACGCCAAAAACATTCAGTACTTC CASSPSDAKNIQYF
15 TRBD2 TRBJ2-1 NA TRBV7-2 TGTGCCAGCAGCTTACGGCGGGGGAGGAACAATGAGCAGTTCTTC CASSLRRGRNNEQFF
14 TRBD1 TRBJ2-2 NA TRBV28 TGTGCCAGCAGGGACAGGGAAAACACCGGGGAGCTGTTTTTT CASRDRENTGELFF
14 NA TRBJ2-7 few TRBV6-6 TGTGCCAGCAGTTACTCTACGGTGACCTACGAGCAGTACTTC CASSYSTVTYEQYF
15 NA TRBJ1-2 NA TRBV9 TGTGCCAGCAGCGTAGGTAGAGGGGACTTCTATGGCTACACCTTC CASSVGRGDFYGYTF
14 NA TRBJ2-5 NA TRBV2 TGTGCCAGCAGTGTTAGTGTGTACCAAGAGACCCAGTACTTC CASSVSVYQETQYF
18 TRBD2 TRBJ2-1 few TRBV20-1 TGCAGTGCTAGAGACCGACGTCGCCGGGGGGGCCGCTACAATGAGCAGTTCTTC CSARDRRRRGGRYNEQFF
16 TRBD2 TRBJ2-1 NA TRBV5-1 TGCGCCAGCAGGTCAGGACTAGCGGGGTTTGTGGATGAGCAGTTCTTC CASRSGLAGFVDEQFF
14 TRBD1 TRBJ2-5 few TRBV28 TGTGCCAGCAGTAAAGGGGGCTCTGTGGAGACCCAGTACTTC CASSKGGSVETQYF
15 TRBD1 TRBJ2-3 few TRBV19 TGTGCCAGTAGGAAGGACAGGGGAAGCACAGATACGCAGTATTTT CASRKDRGSTDTQYF
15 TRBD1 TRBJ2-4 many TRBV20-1 TGCAGTGCTAGTGAGGACAGGGGGCCCTGGGGCATTCAGTACTTC CSASEDRGPWGIQYF
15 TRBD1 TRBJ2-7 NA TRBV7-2 TGTGCCAGCAGCAGACGGACAGGGATTGAGTACGAGCAGTACTTC CASSRRTGIEYEQYF
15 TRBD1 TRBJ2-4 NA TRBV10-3 TGTGCCATCAGCGGAGGGGACAGGGGCGGGAACATTCAGTACTTC CAISGGDRGGNIQYF
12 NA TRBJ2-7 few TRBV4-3 TGCGCCAGCAGCCAAGATTGGAACGAGCAGTACTTC CASSQDWNEQYF
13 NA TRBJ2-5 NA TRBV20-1 TGCAGTGCCAATCCGTGGGGGGCAGAGACCCAGTACTTC CSANPWGAETQYF
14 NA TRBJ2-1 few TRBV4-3 TGCGCCAGCAGCCAACTGGGGGGGCAAAATGAGCAGTTCTTC CASSQLGGQNEQFF
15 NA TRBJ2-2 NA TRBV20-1 TGCAGTGCTAAGTTAGGGGGGCCATGTGGCGGGGAGCTGTTTTTT CSAKLGGPCGGELFF
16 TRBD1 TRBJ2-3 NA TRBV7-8 TGTGCCAGCAGCTTAGCGCTGGGACAGGGGCCAGATACGCAGTATTTT CASSLALGQGPDTQYF
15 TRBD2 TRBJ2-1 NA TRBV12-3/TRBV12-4 TGTGCCAGCAGTTTAATGGGCGGGGGGGCTGCTCAGCAGTTCTTC CASSLMGGGAAQQFF
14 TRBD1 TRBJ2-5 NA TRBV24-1 TGTGCCACCAGTGAGGGACAGGGAAGTGAGACCCAGTACTTC CATSEGQGSETQYF
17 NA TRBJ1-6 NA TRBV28 TGTGCCAGCAGTTCAACGGGGGTTTTAGGTTATAATTCACCCCTCCACTTT CASSSTGVLGYNSPLHF
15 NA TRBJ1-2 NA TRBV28 TGTGCCAGCAGTCAACCCCAGGGACGGGGTTATGGCTACACCTTC CASSQPQGRGYGYTF
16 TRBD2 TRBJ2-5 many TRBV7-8 TGTGCCAGCAGCAGGGGTGGGACTAGCGTCCAAGAGACCCAGTACTTC CASSRGGTSVQETQYF
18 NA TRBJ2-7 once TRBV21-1 TGTGCCAGCAGCACCCCTAGGCAAAAGGGACAGTGCTCCTACGGGCAGTACTTC CASSTPRQKGQCSYGQYF
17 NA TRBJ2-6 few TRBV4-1 TGCGCCAGCAGCCAAGTTTGGGGGAGCTCTGGGGCCAACGTCCTGACTTTC CASSQVWGSSGANVLTF
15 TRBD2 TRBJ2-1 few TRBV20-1 TGCAGTGCTAGAGGAACCGGGGGGGTTGGTAATGAGCAGTTCTTC CSARGTGGVGNEQFF
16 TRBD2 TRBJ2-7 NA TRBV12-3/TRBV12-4 TGTGCCAGCAGTTTATCCGGGACTAGGACTTACAATGAGCAGTACTTC CASSLSGTRTYNEQYF
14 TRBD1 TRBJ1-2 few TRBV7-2 TGTGCCAGCAGCCCGCGACAGGGGGCCTTTGGCTACACCTTC CASSPRQGAFGYTF
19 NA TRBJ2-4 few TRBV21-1 TGTGCCAGCAGCAAAGTCATAATGTGGCGCGAGAGGGTCAAAAACATTCAGTACTTC CASSKVIMWRERVKNIQYF
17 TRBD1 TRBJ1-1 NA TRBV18 TGTGCCAGCTCACCTAGACAGGGGGAGATTCCGAACACTGAAGCTTTCTTT CASSPRQGEIPNTEAFF
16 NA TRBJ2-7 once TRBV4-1 TGCGCCAGCAGCACACGAACCCAAGCAAGCTCCTACGAGCAGTACTTC CASSTRTQASSYEQYF
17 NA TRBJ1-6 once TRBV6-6 TGTGCCAGCAGTTACTCGGGCGCCCAGGGGATAAATTCACCCCTCCACTTT CASSYSGAQGINSPLHF
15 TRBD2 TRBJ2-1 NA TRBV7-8 TGTGCCAGCAGCTTTAGCGGGGGAAATATAAATGAGCAGTTCTTC CASSFSGGNINEQFF